These 10 T cell receptor beta chains were sequenced from one sample in a study of OX40 agonist ivuxolimab in advanced cancers. The table came from immunoSEQ multiplex PCR; TCRdb's copy has only in-frame clones and leaves some out. The data contain 65,000 to 90,000 clones, roughly 87% of them seen just once; the ten biggest clones take up roughly 0.58%. The input for sequencing was CD4+ or CD8+ T cells sorted from blood, taken in a trial of the OX40 agonist ivuxolimab. The receptors were sampled from an adult with an advanced solid tumor such as melanoma, head and neck, liver or kidney cancer.

The chain couples TRBV27 to TRBJ1-3; D gene uncertain. The CDR3 length is 16 residues. Trimming stripped 0 bases from V and 5 bases from J, with 14 bases between. Per germline, CDR1 MNHEY and CDR2 SMNVEV (reference sequence). The CDR3 spells CASSLSGRFERNTIYF. CDR3 sequence (DNA): TGTGCCAGCAGTTTATCAGGGCGGTTTGAGAGAAACACCATATATTTT.

V and J are TRBV29-1 and TRBJ1-4; D is undetermined. The germline V gene encodes CDR1 SQVTM and CDR2 ANQGSEA. The V gene lost 7 bases and the J gene lost 8 bases, with 17 bases spanning the gap. The CDR3 runs 13 residues. CDR3 DNA sequence: TGCAGCGCCGCATCGGAAGCCGACGAAAAACTGTTTTTT. As protein: CSAASEADEKLFF.

The chain uses TRBV2 and TRBJ1-1; D is undetermined. The CDR3 sequence is 13 residues long. Germline CDR1 reads SNHLY; CDR2 reads FYNNEI. The germline V and J ends were trimmed by 1 base and 4 bases, with 7 bases remaining between them. The CDR3 nucleotides are TGTGCCAGCAGTGAAGACTGGGGCACTGAAGCTTTCTTT. Amino acids: CASSEDWGTEAFF. Variable domain in full (rest from reference TRBV2 and TRBJ1-1): EPEVTQTPSHQVTQMGQEVILRCVPISNHLYFYWYRQILGQKVEFLVSFYNNEISEKSEIFDDQFSVERPDGSNFTLKIRSTKLEDSAMYFCASSEDWGTEAFFGQGTRLTVV.

This rearrangement joins TRBV6-5 to TRBJ2-6; D remains ambiguous. The CDR3 has 16 amino acids. V was shortened by 0 bases and J by 0 bases, with 6 bases between the two germline ends. Germline CDR1 reads MNHEY; CDR2 reads SVGAGI. The DNA of the CDR3 is TGTGCCAGCAGTTACTCAGGGTACTCTGGGGCCAACGTCCTGACTTTC. Protein sequence: CASSYSGYSGANVLTF.

The J gene is TRBJ2-3, the V gene TRBV28, with D possibly TRBD2 on 5 matching bases. The germline CDR1 and CDR2 sequences are MDHEN and SYDVKM. With 5 bases removed from V and 4 bases from J, the gap between germline ends came to 19 bases. The CDR3 covers 16 residues. CDR3 loop: CASSLGGSGAADTQYF. The CDR3 bases are TGTGCCAGCAGTCTAGGTGGCAGCGGCGCGGCAGATACGCAGTATTTT.

The V call is TRBV10-3, the J call TRBJ2-6; D is unclear. Trimming stripped 3 bases from V and 4 bases from J, with 10 bases between. There are 15 residues in the CDR3. CDR1 is ENHRY and CDR2 is SYGVKD in the germline V gene. The CDR3 bases are TGTGCCATCAGTGACCATAAATCCGGGGCCAACGTCCTGACTTTC. Translated: CAISDHKSGANVLTF.

V gene TRBV27 combines with J gene TRBJ2-3; the match to TRBD1 covers 8 bases. The trim removed 3 bases at V and 1 base at J, leaving 3 bases unmatched. Looked up from germline, CDR1 is MNHEY and CDR2 is SMNVEV (reference sequence). The CDR3 sequence is 15 residues long. Written as DNA, the CDR3 is TGTGCCAGCAGTTTTTTGGACAGGGGCACAGATACGCAGTATTTT. Protein: CASSFLDRGTDTQYF.

This clone was picked up one time. The chain has TRBV6-4 and TRBJ2-1; 8 bases map to TRBD1. The CDR3 spans 13 residues. Trimming took 6 bases from V and 7 from J; bases not matched to a gene: 5. In germline, CDR1 is MRHNA, CDR2 SNTAGT. The CDR3 spells CASRRTGGNEQFF. In nucleotides, the CDR3 is TGTGCCAGCAGACGCACAGGGGGAAATGAGCAGTTCTTC.

The chain is built from TRBV7-2 and TRBJ2-1; the match to TRBD2 covers 9 bases. Trimming took 5 bases from V and 4 from J; bases not matched to a gene: 6. Germline CDR1 SGHTA, CDR2 FQGNSA. This CDR3 contains 15 residues. The CDR3: CASSPLAGIYNEQFF. As DNA, the CDR3 is TGTGCCAGCAGCCCTCTAGCGGGGATTTACAATGAGCAGTTCTTC.

The chain uses TRBV18 and TRBJ2-5; 8 bases fit TRBD1. The CDR3 has 15 residues. J gave up 8 bases and V 3 bases, and 11 bases lay outside the gene matches. Germline V lookup: CDR1 KGHSH, CDR2 LQKENI. This CDR3 reads CASSPLTGDVGTQYF. The CDR3 DNA reads as TGTGCCAGCTCACCTTTGACAGGGGACGTAGGAACCCAGTACTTC.